This TCR beta chain appears in the sequencing data of a study of CD8+ T cells in alopecia areata. Turning to the study itself: Grafts of skin from C3H/HeJ donors aged roughly 6-13 months with spontaneous alopecia went to female C3H/HeJ mice aged about 6-10 weeks.

Scientists pooled cutaneous lymph node cells and sorted them on CD4, CD8alpha, NKG2D, NKG2ACE and other markers. This clone came up a few times. What it binds is unknown. Just one base apart from a much larger clone, this may be a read error. The germline and genes are mouse ones. From the germline J gene comes the end of the CDR3, since the read stops 4 residues before it. This CDR3 is built from 13 residues. From germline, CDR1 is FNHDT and CDR2 SITEND (reference sequence). The V segment lost 4 bases and the J segment 1 base; nucleotides outside the gene matches: 1. Study-wide results and limits: Sequences from scalp samples also cover resident alphabeta T cells of normal skin. Possibly because of HLA-related factors, TCR sharing was less clear across patients than in mice. Normal scalp had lower clonality than lesional scalp, with alopecia totalis/universalis lesions showing this most strongly.

After isolation, RNA underwent reverse transcription to generate cDNA as the sequencing template. Here immunoSEQ multiplex PCR was the method, and the copy in TCRdb shows in-frame clones only, minus some. The repertoire shows over 250,000 clones, none seen only once; the top ten take about 1.1%. The sequencing sample was made of CD4+ T cells sorted from a lymph node. The sequence derives from a C3H/HeJ mouse with alopecia areata. As its MHC haplotype, the strain has H2-k. This chain connects TRBV19 to TRBJ1-1, with 7 bases lining up with TRBD1. CDR3 in amino acids: CASSDRVNTEVFF. The sequenced part of the CDR3 DNA is TGTGCCAGCAGTGACAGGGTAAACACA.